The source of this TCR beta chain is a study of blood T cell repertoires in COVID-19. Study summary: Spain, Italy and the United States supplied samples that represented acute and convalescent COVID-19.

V lost 5 bases, J lost 5 bases, and 12 bases stayed unmatched. In germline, CDR1 is SGHNT, CDR2 YENEEA. The CDR3 has 15 amino acids. Authors' data handling: Amplification from reference gene primers served as the basis for estimated nucleated cell counts. Repertoires were generated with immunoSEQ multiplex PCR, while TCRdb's copy carries only in-frame clones and drops some. V and J calls and clone size come straight from that table; D and trimming were deduced from the DNA. The table has around 100,000 clones, around 87% seen once. The V gene is TRBV11-3, the J gene TRBJ2-7; 7 bases match TRBD1. The TCR was taken from a human donor with acute or convalescent COVID-19. The donor label of this sample is uncertain. The sample was peripheral blood. The CDR3 loop is CASSPFDRAGHEQYF. The CDR3 DNA is TGTGCCAGCAGCCCCTTTGACAGGGCGGGCCACGAGCAGTACTTC.